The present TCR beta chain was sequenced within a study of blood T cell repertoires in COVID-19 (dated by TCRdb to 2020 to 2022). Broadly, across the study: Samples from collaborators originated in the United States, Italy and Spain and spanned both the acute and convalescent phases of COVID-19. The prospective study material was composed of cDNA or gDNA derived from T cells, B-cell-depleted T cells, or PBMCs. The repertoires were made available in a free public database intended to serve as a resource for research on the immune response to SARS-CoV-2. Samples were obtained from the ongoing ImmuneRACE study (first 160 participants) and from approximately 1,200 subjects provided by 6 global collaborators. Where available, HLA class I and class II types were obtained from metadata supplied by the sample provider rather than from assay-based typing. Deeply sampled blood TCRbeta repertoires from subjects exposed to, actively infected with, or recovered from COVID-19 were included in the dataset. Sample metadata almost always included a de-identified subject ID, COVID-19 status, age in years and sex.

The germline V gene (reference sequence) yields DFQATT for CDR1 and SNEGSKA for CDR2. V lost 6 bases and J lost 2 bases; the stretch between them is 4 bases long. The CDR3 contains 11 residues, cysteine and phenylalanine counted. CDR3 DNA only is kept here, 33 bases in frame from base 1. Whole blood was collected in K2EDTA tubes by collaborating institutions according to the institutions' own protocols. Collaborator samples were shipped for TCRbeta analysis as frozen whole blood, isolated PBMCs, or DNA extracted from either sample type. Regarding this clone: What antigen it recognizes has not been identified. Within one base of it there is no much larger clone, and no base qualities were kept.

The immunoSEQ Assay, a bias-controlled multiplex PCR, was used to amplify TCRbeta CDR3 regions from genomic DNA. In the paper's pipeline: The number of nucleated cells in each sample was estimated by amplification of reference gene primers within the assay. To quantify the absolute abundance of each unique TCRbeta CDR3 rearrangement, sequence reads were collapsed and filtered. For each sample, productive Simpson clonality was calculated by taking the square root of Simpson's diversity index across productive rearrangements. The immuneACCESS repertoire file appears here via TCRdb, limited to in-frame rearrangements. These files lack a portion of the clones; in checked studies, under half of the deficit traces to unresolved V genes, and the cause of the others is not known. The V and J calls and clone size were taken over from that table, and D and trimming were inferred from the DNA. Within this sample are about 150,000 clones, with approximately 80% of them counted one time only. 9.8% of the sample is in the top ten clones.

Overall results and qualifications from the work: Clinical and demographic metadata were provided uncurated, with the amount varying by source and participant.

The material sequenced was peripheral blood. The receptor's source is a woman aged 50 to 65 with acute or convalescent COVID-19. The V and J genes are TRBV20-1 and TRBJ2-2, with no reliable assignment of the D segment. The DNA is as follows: TGCAGTGCCACAAACACCGGGGAGCTGTTTTTT. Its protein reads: CSATNTGELFF.